This T cell receptor (beta chain) was observed in a study of cytomegalovirus exposure and HLA in healthy donors. The PCR ran on 60 Vbeta and 13 Jbeta primers. Clones were sequenced by immunoSEQ multiplex PCR, and TCRdb holds only the in-frame ones, with some missing. The table has fewer than 150,000 clones, roughly 76% seen once. This CDR3 region has 17 residues. Germline values: CDR1 MRHNA, CDR2 SNTAGT. With V trimmed by 4 bases and J by 4 bases, 7 bases remained unmatched. This sequence was found in a man aged 18 to 30 in good health and CMV-seronegative. Sequenced input: PBMCs. The chain links TRBV6-4 to TRBJ2-2; 12 positions agree with TRBD2. The CDR3 is CASSGDRLAGATGELFF. CDR3 nucleotide sequence: TGTGCCAGCAGTGGGGACCGACTAGCGGGGGCCACCGGGGAGCTGTTTTTT.